This TCR beta chain was retrieved from a study of human T cells and chemical hapten exposure. General study points: The study found expanded TCRs formed significantly more large CDR3 similarity clusters than controls.

CDR1 is SGHTA and CDR2 is FQGTGA in the germline V gene. Trimming removed 0 bases at V and 8 bases at J, with 16 bases between. This CDR3 contains 15 residues. Time point of the sample: pre-sensitization, week 0. Sample treatment: therapeutic diphenylcyclopropenone sensitization with weekly scalp DPC. Drawing of blood took place ahead of applying each patch test. Via MiXCR, TCRdb re-called the RACE reads, giving one row per CDR3 protein. The repertoire holds 300,000 to 450,000 distinct CDR3 sequences, with around 5.5% as singletons. This clonotype was observed a few times. Antigen: not known. This sample comprised whole blood, obtained in connection with sensitization to the hapten diphenylcyclopropenone (DPC). This TCR derives from a woman under 30 with alopecia areata. Some clones in this sample may be carry-over from other donors' samples. The chain carries TRBV7-3 and TRBJ1-1; D is unclear. The CDR3 DNA reads TGTGCCAGCAGCTTAACTCCCACCATCCCCCTGGAAGCTTTCTTT. It translates to CASSLTPTIPLEAFF.